The rows below give T cell receptor beta chains drawn from one sample of a study of glioma-infiltrating T cells after dendritic cell vaccination. TCRdb's table, derived via immunoSEQ multiplex PCR, lists solely in-frame clones and lacks some. The top ten hold less than 7.5% of the sample, which has about 87,000 clones, roughly four fifths seen once. The specimen was blood, collected after dendritic cell vaccination. The origin of the receptors is a human donor with glioblastoma. Each CDR3 is given with its conserved first and last residue. Some rows have no size entry. The others give once, few or many, or a class for an expanded clone.

clone_size j_call v_call cdr3_aa
- TRBJ2-5 TRBV5-6 CASSLAGGETQYF
- TRBJ2-3 TRBV12-5 CASGLRSGTDTQYF
- TRBJ2-2 TRBV4-1 CASSQRTGDTGELFF
- TRBJ1-5 TRBV2 CASTRTAYSNQPQHF
- TRBJ1-4 TRBV5-4 CASSMDRGSEKLFF
few TRBJ1-1 TRBV2 CASSVEDSANTEAFF
- TRBJ2-2 TRBV27 CASSDVMRATGELFF
- TRBJ2-1 TRBV2 CASRMDRENKQFF
once TRBJ2-1 TRBV4-1 CASSQEPGSYNEQFF
- TRBJ1-3 TRBV5-1 CASSPQGPPGNTIYF
few TRBJ1-5 TRBV19 CASSEGQGAYSNQPQHF
- TRBJ1-1 TRBV7-3 CASSLGTEGTEAFF
- TRBJ1-6 TRBV9 CASSEGVHESPLHF
- TRBJ2-7 TRBV10-3 CAIRQTDYEQYF
- TRBJ1-1 TRBV7-2 CASSLDGINTEAFF
- TRBJ1-4 TRBV30 CAWSAAGPPLFF
- TRBJ2-7 TRBV7-2 CASSLVGSSLDEQYF
- TRBJ1-1 TRBV5-1 CASSLSGTVNTEAFF
few TRBJ1-2 TRBV18 CASSPGETSSGYTF
- TRBJ1-2 TRBV2 CARGQSDYGYTF
- TRBJ2-7 TRBV4-3 CASSQDLQGGEQYF
- TRBJ2-1 TRBV15 CATSIQHSYNEQFF
- TRBJ1-2 TRBV6-6 CASTEGNYGYTF
once TRBJ1-2 TRBV7-2 CASSNVGTNYGYTF
- TRBJ1-2 TRBV5-1 CASSLEGQGTNYGYTF
few TRBJ1-2 TRBV7-9 CASSLANGDGNYGYTF
- TRBJ2-1 TRBV2 CASRPGQAYNEQFF
- TRBJ2-2 TRBV2 CASKEVSTNTGELFF
- TRBJ2-5 TRBV30 CAAVMIGGPQETQYF
- TRBJ1-2 TRBV30 CAWASPTGTGVLNYGYTF
few TRBJ1-6 TRBV5-1 CASSSTTGANSPLHF
few TRBJ2-5 TRBV7-6 CASSLLGGGAQETQYF
- TRBJ1-2 TRBV30 CASEGTGAGVEYGYTF